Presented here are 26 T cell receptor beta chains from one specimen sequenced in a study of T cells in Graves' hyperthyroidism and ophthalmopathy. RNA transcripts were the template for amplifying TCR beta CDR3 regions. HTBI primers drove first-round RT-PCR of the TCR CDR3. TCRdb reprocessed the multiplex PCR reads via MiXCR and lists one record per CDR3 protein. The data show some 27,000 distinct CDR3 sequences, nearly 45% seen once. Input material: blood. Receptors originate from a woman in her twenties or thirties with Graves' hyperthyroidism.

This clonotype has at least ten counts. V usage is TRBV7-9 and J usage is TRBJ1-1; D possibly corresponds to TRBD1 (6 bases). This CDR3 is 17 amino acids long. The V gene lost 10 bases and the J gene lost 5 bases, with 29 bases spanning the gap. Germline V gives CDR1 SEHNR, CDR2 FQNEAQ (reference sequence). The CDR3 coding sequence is TGTGCCACCACCCTAGTGATACAGGGATACGTGTCGACTGAAGCTTTCTTT. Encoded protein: CATTLVIQGYVSTEAFF.

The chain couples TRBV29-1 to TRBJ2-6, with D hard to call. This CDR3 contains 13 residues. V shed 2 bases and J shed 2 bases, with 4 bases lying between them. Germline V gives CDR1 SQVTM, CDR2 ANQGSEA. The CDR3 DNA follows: TGCAGCGTTGAAAGGGCTGGGGCCAACGTCCTGACTTTC. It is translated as CSVERAGANVLTF.

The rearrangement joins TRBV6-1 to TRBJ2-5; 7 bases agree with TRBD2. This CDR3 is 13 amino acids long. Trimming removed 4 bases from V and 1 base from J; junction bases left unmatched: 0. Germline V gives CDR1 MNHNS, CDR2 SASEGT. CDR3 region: CASSASGQETQYF. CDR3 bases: TGTGCCAGCAGTGCTAGCGGCCAAGAGACCCAGTACTTC.

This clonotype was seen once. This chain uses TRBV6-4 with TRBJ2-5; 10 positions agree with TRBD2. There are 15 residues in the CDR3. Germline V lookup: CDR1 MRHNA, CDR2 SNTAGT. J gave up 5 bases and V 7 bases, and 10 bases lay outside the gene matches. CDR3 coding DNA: TGTGCCAGCAAGGTTAGCGGGAGGCCCGAGGAGACCCAGTACTTC. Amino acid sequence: CASKVSGRPEETQYF.

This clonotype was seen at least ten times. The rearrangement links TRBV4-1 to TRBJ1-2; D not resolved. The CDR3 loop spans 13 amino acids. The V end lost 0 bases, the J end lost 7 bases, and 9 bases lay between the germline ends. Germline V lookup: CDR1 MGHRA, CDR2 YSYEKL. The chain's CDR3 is CASSQDSGGGYTF. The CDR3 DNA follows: TGCGCCAGCAGCCAAGATTCCGGAGGTGGCTACACCTTC.

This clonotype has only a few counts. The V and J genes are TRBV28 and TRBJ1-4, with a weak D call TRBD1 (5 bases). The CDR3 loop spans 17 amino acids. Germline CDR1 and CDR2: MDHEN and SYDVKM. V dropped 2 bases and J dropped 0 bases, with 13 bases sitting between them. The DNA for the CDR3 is TGTGCCAGCAGTTTAGGGCAGGGTTATGCAACTAATGAAAAACTGTTTTTT. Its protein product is CASSLGQGYATNEKLFF.

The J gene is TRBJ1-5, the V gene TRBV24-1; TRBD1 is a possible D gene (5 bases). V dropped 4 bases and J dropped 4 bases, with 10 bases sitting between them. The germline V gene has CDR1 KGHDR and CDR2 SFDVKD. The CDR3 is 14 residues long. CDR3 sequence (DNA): TGTGCCACCAGTGAGAGACAGCCAAATCAGCCCCAGCATTTT. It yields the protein CATSERQPNQPQHF.

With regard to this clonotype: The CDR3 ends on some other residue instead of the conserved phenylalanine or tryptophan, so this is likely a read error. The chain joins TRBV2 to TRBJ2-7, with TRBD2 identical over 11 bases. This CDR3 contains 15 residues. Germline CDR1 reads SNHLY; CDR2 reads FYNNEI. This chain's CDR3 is CAGRTGTSGSYEQYL. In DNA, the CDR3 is TGTGCCGGCAGAACTGGGACTAGCGGATCCTACGAGCAGTACCTC.

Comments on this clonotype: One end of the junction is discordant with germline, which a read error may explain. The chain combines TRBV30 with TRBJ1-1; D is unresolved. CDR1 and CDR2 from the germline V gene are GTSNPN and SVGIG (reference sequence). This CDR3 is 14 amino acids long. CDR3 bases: TGTGCCCGGAGTGTACTTGTCTCCTCCACTGAAGCTTTCTTT. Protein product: CARSVLVSSTEAFF.

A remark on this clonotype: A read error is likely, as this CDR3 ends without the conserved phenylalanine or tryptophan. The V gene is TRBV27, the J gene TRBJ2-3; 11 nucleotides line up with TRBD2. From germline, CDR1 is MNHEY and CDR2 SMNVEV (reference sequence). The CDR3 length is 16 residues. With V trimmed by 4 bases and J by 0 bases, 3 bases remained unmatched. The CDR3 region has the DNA TGTGCCAGCAGTTCGTGGACTAGCGGGAGCACAGATACGCAGTATTTG. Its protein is CASSSWTSGSTDTQYL.

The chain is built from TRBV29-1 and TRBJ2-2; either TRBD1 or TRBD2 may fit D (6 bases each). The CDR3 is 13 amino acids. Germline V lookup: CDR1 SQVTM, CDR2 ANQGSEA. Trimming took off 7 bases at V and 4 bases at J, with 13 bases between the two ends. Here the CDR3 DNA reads TGCAGCGCCTTAGGGGGGCGCACCGGGGAGCTGTTTTTT. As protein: CSALGGRTGELFF.

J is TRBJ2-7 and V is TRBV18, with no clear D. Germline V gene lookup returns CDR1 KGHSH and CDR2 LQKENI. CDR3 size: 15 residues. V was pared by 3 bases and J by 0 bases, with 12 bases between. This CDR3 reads CASSPITGPSYEQYF. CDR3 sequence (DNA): TGTGCCAGCTCACCTATTACCGGGCCCTCCTACGAGCAGTACTTC.

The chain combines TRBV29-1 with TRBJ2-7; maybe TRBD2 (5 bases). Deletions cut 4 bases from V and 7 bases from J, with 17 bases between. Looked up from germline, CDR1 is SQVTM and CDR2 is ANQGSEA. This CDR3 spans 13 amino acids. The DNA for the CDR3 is TGCAGCGTTGTTAGAACTAGTTCGACGGAGCAGTACTTC. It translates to CSVVRTSSTEQYF.

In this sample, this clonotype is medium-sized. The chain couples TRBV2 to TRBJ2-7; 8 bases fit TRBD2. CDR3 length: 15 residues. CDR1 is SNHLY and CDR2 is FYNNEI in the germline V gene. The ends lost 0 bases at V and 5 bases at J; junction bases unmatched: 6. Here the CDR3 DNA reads TGTGCCAGCAGTGAAGCGCGGGGGGCTACCAACGAGCAGTACTTC. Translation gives CASSEARGATNEQYF.

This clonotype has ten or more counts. The chain's CDR3 is CASSLGGGYTF. The CDR3 coding sequence is TGTGCCAGCAGTTTAGGAGGTGGCTACACCTTC. This rearrangement joins TRBV28 to TRBJ1-2; no definite D call. The CDR3 extends over 11 amino acids. Germline V gene lookup returns CDR1 MDHEN and CDR2 SYDVKM. Trimming left V 2 bases short and J 7 bases short, with 5 bases between.

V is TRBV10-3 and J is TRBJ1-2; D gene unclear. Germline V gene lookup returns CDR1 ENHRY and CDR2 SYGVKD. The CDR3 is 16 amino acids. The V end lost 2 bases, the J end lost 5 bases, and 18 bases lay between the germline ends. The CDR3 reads CAISESGRRSDYGYTF. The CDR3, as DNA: TGTGCCATCAGTGAGAGCGGGCGGAGGAGCGATTATGGCTACACCTTC.

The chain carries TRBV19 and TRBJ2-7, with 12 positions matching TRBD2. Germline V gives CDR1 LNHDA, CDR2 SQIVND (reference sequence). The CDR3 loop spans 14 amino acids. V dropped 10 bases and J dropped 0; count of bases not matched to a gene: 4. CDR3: CATLAGGSSYEQYF. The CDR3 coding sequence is TGTGCCACCCTAGCGGGAGGGTCCTCCTACGAGCAGTACTTC.

DNA of the CDR3: TGTGCCAGCAGTTCGGGACTAGCGGAAGACAATGAGCAGTTCTTC. Its translation: CASSSGLAEDNEQFF. This chain uses TRBV12-3 or TRBV12-4 with TRBJ2-1, with 11 nucleotides matching TRBD2. This CDR3 has 15 amino acids. Trimming cost V 4 bases and J 5 bases; bases outside gene matches: 4.

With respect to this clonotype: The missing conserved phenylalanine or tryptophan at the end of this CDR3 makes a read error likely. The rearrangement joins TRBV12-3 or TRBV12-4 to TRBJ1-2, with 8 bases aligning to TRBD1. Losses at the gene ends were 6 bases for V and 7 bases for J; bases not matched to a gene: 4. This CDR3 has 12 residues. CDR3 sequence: CASSWTGRGYTL. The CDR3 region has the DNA TGTGCCAGCAGCTGGACAGGGCGTGGCTACACCCTC.

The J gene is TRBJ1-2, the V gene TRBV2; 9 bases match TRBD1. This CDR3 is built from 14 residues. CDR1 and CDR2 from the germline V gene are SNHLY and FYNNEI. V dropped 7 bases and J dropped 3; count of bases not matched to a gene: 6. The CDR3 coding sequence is TGTGCCAGCACCCAACAGGGGGCTGACTATGGCTACACCTTC. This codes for CASTQQGADYGYTF.

The CDR3 DNA sequence: TGTGCCAGCAGTCCCTCCGGAGGCTCTGGAAACACCATATATTTT. It specifies CASSPSGGSGNTIYF. The J gene is TRBJ1-3, the V gene TRBV12-3 or TRBV12-4; D call uncertain. CDR3 length: 15 amino acids. The germline V and J ends were trimmed by 5 bases and 0 bases, with 11 bases remaining between them.

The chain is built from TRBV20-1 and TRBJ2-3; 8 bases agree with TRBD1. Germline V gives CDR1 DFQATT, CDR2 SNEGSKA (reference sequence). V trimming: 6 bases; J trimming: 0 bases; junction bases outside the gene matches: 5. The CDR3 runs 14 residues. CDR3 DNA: TGCAGTGCCGGACAGGGAGCTAGCACAGATACGCAGTATTTT. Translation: CSAGQGASTDTQYF.

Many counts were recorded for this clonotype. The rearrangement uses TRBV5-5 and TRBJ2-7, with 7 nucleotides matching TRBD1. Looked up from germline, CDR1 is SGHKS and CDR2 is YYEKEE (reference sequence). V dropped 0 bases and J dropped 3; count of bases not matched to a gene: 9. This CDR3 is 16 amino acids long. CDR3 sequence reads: CASSLAGVGGVYEQYF. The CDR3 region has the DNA TGTGCCAGCAGCTTGGCCGGGGTAGGGGGCGTCTACGAGCAGTACTTC. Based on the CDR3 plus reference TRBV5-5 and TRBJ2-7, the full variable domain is DAGVTQSPTHLIKTRGQQVTLRCSPISGHKSVSWYQQVLGQGPQFIFQYYEKEERGRGNFPDRFSARQFPNYSSELNVNALLLGDSALYLCASSLAGVGGVYEQYFGPGTRLTVT.

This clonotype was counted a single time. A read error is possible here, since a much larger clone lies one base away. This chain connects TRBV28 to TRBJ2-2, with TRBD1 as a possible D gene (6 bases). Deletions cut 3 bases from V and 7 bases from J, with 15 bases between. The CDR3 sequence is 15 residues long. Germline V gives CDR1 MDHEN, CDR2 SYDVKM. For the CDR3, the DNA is TGTGCCAGCAGTTTCACGAACAGGGTGGACGGGGAGCTGTTTTTT. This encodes CASSFTNRVDGELFF.

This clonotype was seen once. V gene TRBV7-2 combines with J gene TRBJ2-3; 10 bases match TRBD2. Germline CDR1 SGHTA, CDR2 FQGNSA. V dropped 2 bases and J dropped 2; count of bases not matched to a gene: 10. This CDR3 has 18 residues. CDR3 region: CASSLFGSGTSATDTQYF. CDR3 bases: TGTGCCAGCAGCTTATTTGGTTCCGGGACTAGCGCCACAGATACGCAGTATTTT. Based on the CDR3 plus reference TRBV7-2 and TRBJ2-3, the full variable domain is GAGVSQSPSNKVTEKGKDVELRCDPISGHTALYWYRQSLGQGLEFLIYFQGNSAPDKSGLPSDRFSAERTGGSVSTLTIQRTQQEDSAVYLCASSLFGSGTSATDTQYFGPGTRLTVL.

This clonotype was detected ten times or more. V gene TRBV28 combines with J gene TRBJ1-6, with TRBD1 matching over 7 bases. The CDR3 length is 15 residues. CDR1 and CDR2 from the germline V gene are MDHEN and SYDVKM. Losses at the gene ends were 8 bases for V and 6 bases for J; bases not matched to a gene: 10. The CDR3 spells CASLLTGAVNSPLHF. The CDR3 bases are TGTGCCAGCCTATTAACAGGGGCCGTTAATTCACCCCTCCACTTT.